This T cell receptor beta chain was profiled in a study of neurological immune-mediated disorders. TCRdb analysed the 5' RACE reads with MiXCR anew, one entry per CDR3 protein. The sample consists of tens of thousands of distinct CDR3 sequences, roughly an eighth of them appearing once. The CDR3 consists of 14 residues. V was cut by 0 bases and J by 5 bases, with 10 bases left in between. The germline gives CDR1 LGHDT, CDR2 YNNKEL (reference sequence). In this sample, this clonotype turned up many times. The sequence derives from a woman in her forties or fifties with HTLV-1-associated myelopathy (HAM/TSP). The gene calls are TRBV3-1 and TRBJ2-5; D unclear. The sequenced sample consisted of PBMCs. The CDR3 loop is CASSQELRVETQYF. CDR3 nucleotide sequence: TGTGCCAGCAGCCAAGAACTAAGGGTGGAGACCCAGTACTTC.